This passage covers 32 T cell receptor beta chains from one sample sequenced in a study of CXCR3-negative and CXCR3-positive naive CD8 T cells. The study made its TRB cDNA libraries by 5' RACE, adding UMI labels. For each CDR3 protein, TCRdb gives one entry from its re-call of the 5' RACE reads, without DNA. Across 40,000 to 45,000 distinct CDR3 sequences, the top ten clones capture around 1.9% of the sample. Sequencing input: naive CXCR3- CD8+ T cells from blood. Documented subset: CD45RO-CCR7+CD27+CD95- naive CD8+ T cells lacking CXCR3 (TNR3-). All receptors come from a human donor in good health. Some clones in this sample may be carry-over from other donors' samples.

The CDR3 spells CASSQDLSRDLNQPQHF. The chain uses TRBV4-3 and TRBJ1-5. CDR1 and CDR2 from the germline V gene are LGHNA and YSLEER. The CDR3 sequence is 17 residues long.

The chain employs TRBV28 and TRBJ2-2; TCRdb's D gene call, TRBD1, goes unchecked for lack of DNA. The germline V gene has CDR1 MDHEN and CDR2 SYDVKM. The CDR3 consists of 17 residues. The CDR3 is CASSFLVRDRVTGELFF. Full variable domain (missing parts from reference TRBV28 and TRBJ2-2): DVKVTQSSRYLVKRTGEKVFLECVQDMDHENMFWYRQDPGLGLRLIYFSYDVKMKEKGDIPEGYSVSREKKERFSLILESASTNQTSMYLCASSFLVRDRVTGELFFGEGSRLTVL.

This clonotype is deemed medium-sized by its frequency. This rearrangement joins TRBV6-1 to TRBJ1-5. Germline CDR1 is MNHNS and CDR2 is SASEGT. The CDR3 loop spans 18 amino acids. CDR3 in amino acids: CASSSGTRVAYSNQPQHF.

This chain uses TRBV28 with TRBJ2-1; TCRdb outputs TRBD2, but without DNA this stays unchecked. The CDR3 spans 14 residues. CDR1 is MDHEN, CDR2 SYDVKM, per germline. The CDR3 reads CASSRRGVLLEQFF.

The rearrangement joins TRBV5-1 to TRBJ1-4; TCRdb calls TRBD1, which cannot be checked without DNA. Germline V gives CDR1 SGHRS, CDR2 YFSETQ. CDR3 length: 15 residues. CDR3 loop: CASSLGQGANEKLFF.

The gene calls are TRBV29-1 and TRBJ2-3; TCRdb returns TRBD2, unconfirmable since there is no DNA. The CDR3 contains 15 residues. The V gene's germline CDR1 is SQVTM and CDR2 ANQGSEA. CDR3 region: CSVDVAGVGTDTQYF.

The chain carries TRBV12-3 or TRBV12-4 and TRBJ1-2. The CDR3 has 15 residues. The CDR3 sequence: CASKIKKGLNYGYTF.

The chain uses TRBV29-1 and TRBJ2-3; TCRdb selects TRBD2, and the lack of DNA leaves this call unchecked. The CDR3 runs 16 residues. CDR1 and CDR2 (germline): SQVTM, ANQGSEA. CDR3: CSVEGTSGKAIDTQYF.

The chain is built from TRBV5-1 and TRBJ2-7; TCRdb calls TRBD1, which cannot be checked without DNA. The germline CDR1 and CDR2 sequences are SGHRS and YFSETQ. This CDR3 spans 16 amino acids. Here the CDR3 reads CASSPGGTENSDEQYF.

The V call is TRBV29-1, the J call TRBJ1-1. This CDR3 comprises 13 residues. CDR1 is SQVTM, CDR2 ANQGSEA, per germline. Here the CDR3 reads CSATQPLNTEAFF.

J is TRBJ2-5 and V is TRBV29-1; as DNA is missing, the TRBD2 call by TCRdb cannot be tested. This CDR3 spans 15 amino acids. Germline V gene sequence: CDR1 SQVTM, CDR2 ANQGSEA. CDR3 amino acids: CSADGLAAFQETQYF. The variable domain in full, completed from reference TRBV29-1 and TRBJ2-5, reads SAVISQKPSRDICQRGTSLTIQCQVDSQVTMMFWYRQQPGQSLTLIATANQGSEATYESGFVIDKFPISRPNLTFSTLTVSNMSPEDSSIYLCSADGLAAFQETQYFGPGTRLLVL.

This clonotype registers medium-sized (0.01 to 0.1%) by frequency. This sequence joins TRBV6-5 and TRBJ2-3; checking the TCRdb D call of TRBD1 is not possible without DNA. The length of the CDR3 is 15 residues. Per germline, CDR1 MNHEY and CDR2 SVGAGI. CDR3 residues: CASSYSSGGTDTQYF.

The V call is TRBV7-9, the J call TRBJ2-7; the TRBD1 assignment by TCRdb is unverifiable without DNA. Germline lookup yields CDR1 SEHNR and CDR2 FQNEAQ (reference sequence). There are 12 residues in the CDR3. The CDR3 spells CASSLRFGSPDF.

The J gene is TRBJ2-1, the V gene TRBV27; the D gene TCRdb calls, TRBD2, cannot be checked with no DNA. The CDR3 runs 13 residues. Looked up from germline, CDR1 is MNHEY and CDR2 is SMNVEV (reference sequence). The CDR3 reads CASSFNRADEQFF.

This sequence joins TRBV7-2 and TRBJ2-7; the TCRdb call, TRBD1, lacks DNA for checking. This CDR3 is 17 amino acids long. Germline values: CDR1 SGHTA, CDR2 FQGNSA. CDR3 sequence reads: CASSFFLRDSSYYKQYF.

The chain has TRBV29-1 and TRBJ2-7; the TCRdb call, TRBD1, lacks DNA for checking. The CDR3 has 12 amino acids. In germline, CDR1 is SQVTM, CDR2 ANQGSEA. The CDR3 sequence: CSVRTGSNEQYF.

V and J are TRBV5-1 and TRBJ1-1; TCRdb gives TRBD1 as the D gene, but with no DNA this cannot be confirmed. CDR1 and CDR2 (germline): SGHRS, YFSETQ. The CDR3 extends over 13 amino acids. CDR3 protein: CASSNRENTEAFF.

This chain joins TRBV4-3 and TRBJ2-3; with no DNA, the TCRdb D assignment of TRBD1 cannot be verified. CDR3 size: 15 residues. Germline CDR1 and CDR2: LGHNA and YSLEER. The CDR3 sequence is CASSQDRADTDTQYF.

The V call is TRBV19, the J call TRBJ2-5; without DNA, the TCRdb call of TRBD2 cannot be checked. The V gene's germline CDR1 is LNHDA and CDR2 SQIVND (reference sequence). This CDR3 is 18 amino acids long. The CDR3 sequence is CASSIRLGLAGEEETQYF.

The V and J genes are TRBV3-1 and TRBJ2-3; TCRdb designates TRBD2, a call that cannot be tested without DNA. The CDR3 spans 19 residues. CDR1 is LGHDT, CDR2 YNNKEL, per germline (reference sequence). CDR3 protein: CASSQDPSGGMSSTDTQYF.

V and J are TRBV20-1 and TRBJ2-3; TCRdb selects TRBD1, and the lack of DNA leaves this call unchecked. The germline gives CDR1 DFQATT, CDR2 SNEGSKA (reference sequence). The CDR3 consists of 13 residues. The CDR3 sequence: CSAAPVATDTQYF.

V and J are TRBV29-1 and TRBJ2-1; no DNA is available, so the TRBD2 call from TCRdb remains unchecked. The CDR3 has 13 residues. The germline V gene has CDR1 SQVTM and CDR2 ANQGSEA. The CDR3 sequence is CSVENQRGNEQFF.

V gene TRBV20-1 combines with J gene TRBJ2-7; TCRdb reports TRBD2, a call that lacks DNA to check it against. CDR1 DFQATT and CDR2 SNEGSKA come from the germline V gene (reference sequence). The CDR3 runs to 12 residues. This chain's CDR3 is CSARTGAGEQYF.

The chain has TRBV29-1 and TRBJ2-7. CDR3 length equals 16 residues. Germline V gene data show CDR1 as SQVTM and CDR2 as ANQGSEA. CDR3 protein: CSVEDVKDGTTYEQYF.

The chain links TRBV6-5 to TRBJ2-7; there is no DNA to check the TCRdb D call of TRBD2. The germline CDR1 and CDR2 sequences are MNHEY and SVGAGI. The CDR3 totals 13 residues. CDR3 amino acids: CASRQLGAYEQYF.

This chain links TRBV4-2 with TRBJ2-7. Per germline, CDR1 LGHNA and CDR2 YNFKEQ. The CDR3 totals 15 residues. CDR3 loop: CASSQDHDPRYEQYF.

The CDR3 region is CASRDTDTQYF. The V call is TRBV28, the J call TRBJ2-3. The CDR3 loop spans 11 amino acids. Germline assignment: CDR1 MDHEN and CDR2 SYDVKM.

The chain recombines TRBV21-1 with TRBJ2-3; TCRdb returns TRBD1, unconfirmable since there is no DNA. TRBV21-1 is a pseudogene. The CDR3 contains 17 residues. CDR3 protein: CASSKRASTGITDTQYF.

The chain is built from TRBV7-9 and TRBJ2-7; with no DNA, the TCRdb D assignment of TRBD1 cannot be verified. Germline CDR1 and CDR2: SEHNR and FQNEAQ (reference sequence). The CDR3 totals 13 residues. The CDR3 is CASSSGHLYEQYF.

The genes are TRBV7-2 and TRBJ1-5. This CDR3 is 16 amino acids long. Germline lookup yields CDR1 SGHTA and CDR2 FQGNSA. CDR3 loop: CASSLSGPSFNQPQHF.

CDR3 amino acids: CASSLSTITYEQYF. V gene TRBV14 combines with J gene TRBJ2-7. The CDR3 totals 14 residues. Germline V lookup: CDR1 SGHDN, CDR2 FVKESK.

This sequence joins TRBV5-4 and TRBJ2-1; TCRdb's D call of TRBD2 is untestable without DNA. Germline values: CDR1 SGHNT, CDR2 YYREEE (reference sequence). The CDR3 runs to 15 residues. The CDR3 reads CASSLGLAGVNEQFF.